These T cell receptor beta chains were read from a single sample in a study of early T cells in non-severe SARS-CoV-2 infection. TCRdb reprocessed the 5' RACE reads with MiXCR, giving one entry per CDR3 protein. Here the sample spans 60,000 or so distinct CDR3 sequences, 7% to 10% being singletons. The sequenced material came from whole blood. Receptor source: an adult who was a healthcare worker with PCR-confirmed SARS-CoV-2 infection or an uninfected control (not recorded which). The CDR3 runs from the conserved cysteine through the conserved F or W. Each record gives: J gene, V gene, D gene, clone size, CDR3 DNA, CDR3 protein. D genes are given only for firm matches. The size entry is marked missing in some rows and otherwise reads once, few, many or a size class.

TRBJ1-3	TRBV4-1	-	-	TGCGCCAGCAGCCAAGATGGGCAGATTGGAAACACCATATATTTT	CASSQDGQIGNTIYF
TRBJ2-7	TRBV7-9	TRBD1	few	TGTGCCAGCAGCCCCGGGACAGCCGAGCAGTACTTC	CASSPGTAEQYF
TRBJ1-3	TRBV18	-	few	TGTGCCAGCTCCTCCCGGAATCAGGGAACTGGAAACACCATATATTTT	CASSSRNQGTGNTIYF
TRBJ2-5	TRBV11-2	-	few	TGTGCCAGCAGCTTAGAGCCTTCTAGCGCTGGGGGGACCCAGTACTTC	CASSLEPSSAGGTQYF
TRBJ2-5	TRBV6-6	-	many	TGTGCCAGCAGCCGGACCGTGGAGACCCAGTACTTC	CASSRTVETQYF
TRBJ2-2	TRBV2	-	few	TGTGCCAGCAGTGAAGCCGGGTTGTCCGGGGAGCTGTTTTTT	CASSEAGLSGELFF
TRBJ2-5	TRBV6-2/TRBV6-3	-	few	TGTGCCAGCAGTTATAGGAGGGGACAAGAGACCCAGTACTTC	CASSYRRGQETQYF
TRBJ1-1	TRBV20-1	TRBD1	-	TGCAGTGCTAGATCCGACAGGGACACTGAAGCTTTCTTT	CSARSDRDTEAFF
TRBJ2-3	TRBV12-5	-	few	TGTGCTAGTGGTTTGAACTACCCAACTAGCACAGATACGCAGTATTTT	CASGLNYPTSTDTQYF
TRBJ1-1	TRBV3-1	-	few	TGTGCCAGCAGCCAAGATAACCGGAACACTGAAGCTTTCTTT	CASSQDNRNTEAFF
TRBJ2-2	TRBV19	-	few	TGTGCCAGTAGACTACAGGGAAACACCGGGGAGCTGTTTTTT	CASRLQGNTGELFF
TRBJ2-4	TRBV5-1	-	few	TGCGCCAGCAGCTTGGCCGTAGGACGTTCAAACATTCAGTACTTC	CASSLAVGRSNIQYF
TRBJ2-1	TRBV25-1	-	few	TGTGCCAGCAGACTCAAGAGCTCCTACAATGAGCAGTTCTTC	CASRLKSSYNEQFF
TRBJ2-7	TRBV12-5	TRBD1	many	TGTGCTAGTGGTTTGAGAAACAGGGGGGACTACGAGCAGTACTTC	CASGLRNRGDYEQYF
TRBJ2-3	TRBV10-2	-	-	TGCGCCAGCAGTGAGTCGGGGGGCACAGATACGCAGTATTTT	CASSESGGTDTQYF
TRBJ1-3	TRBV13	-	few	TGTGCCAGCGCAGGGATGGGGAACACCATATATTTT	CASAGMGNTIYF
TRBJ2-7	TRBV5-1	-	many	TGCGCCAGCAGAACGGACAGCGTTCCAACCTACGAGCAGTACTTC	CASRTDSVPTYEQYF
TRBJ2-1	TRBV6-4	TRBD2	few	TGTGCCAGCAGCAAGGGAGGACTAGCGGGGGCCGCGGGGTCCTACAATGAGCAGTTCTTC	CASSKGGLAGAAGSYNEQFF
TRBJ1-5	TRBV10-3	TRBD1	few	TGTGCCATCTCCGGGGACAGGATTATCGTCGGTCAGCCCCAGCATTTT	CAISGDRIIVGQPQHF
TRBJ1-4	TRBV11-2	TRBD1	many	TGTGCCAGCAGCTTAGTGCCGGGACAGATTGAAAAACTGTTTTTT	CASSLVPGQIEKLFF
TRBJ1-5	TRBV3-1	-	-	TGTGCCAGCAGCCAGGGGCTAGTCAATCAGCCCCAGCATTTT	CASSQGLVNQPQHF
TRBJ2-7	TRBV5-8	TRBD2	-	TGTGCCAGCAGCTTGTTAGCGGGTAACGAGCAGTACTTC	CASSLLAGNEQYF
TRBJ2-3	TRBV20-1	-	-	TGCAGTGCCCTGGTAGGGTGGACAGATACGCAGTATTTT	CSALVGWTDTQYF
TRBJ2-5	TRBV7-9	-	few	TGTGCCAGCAGCTTTGGGCACTCTCAAGAGACCCAGTACTTC	CASSFGHSQETQYF
TRBJ1-4	TRBV12-3/TRBV12-4	-	-	TGTGCCAGCAGCATGTGGCAGATTAATGAAAAACTGTTTTTT	CASSMWQINEKLFF
TRBJ2-7	TRBV7-8	-	many	TGTGCCAGCAGCTCTGGACCCTTCGGCGAGCAGTACTTC	CASSSGPFGEQYF
TRBJ1-2	TRBV30	TRBD1	few	TGTGCCTGGAGCCAACTGACAGGGCAGGGCTACACCTTC	CAWSQLTGQGYTF
TRBJ2-7	TRBV7-8	-	many	TGTGCCAGCAGCTTAGCGCACGGGGGCGAGCAGTACTTC	CASSLAHGGEQYF
TRBJ1-4	TRBV3-1	-	few	TGTGCCAGCAGCCAAGATAAAAAACTGTTTTTT	CASSQDKKLFF
TRBJ2-1	TRBV7-2	-	many	TGTGCCAGCAGCACCGTTAGCTACAATGAGCAGTTCTTC	CASSTVSYNEQFF
TRBJ2-7	TRBV11-2	-	many	TGTGCCAGCAGCTTAGCCCGGACAGACTACGAGCAGTACTTC	CASSLARTDYEQYF